These 9 T cell receptor beta chains came from one sample sequenced in a study of T cell changes during pregnancy in multiple sclerosis. Assay: immunoSEQ multiplex PCR; the TCRdb copy retains only in-frame clones and omits some. The top ten hold approximately 1.2% of the sample, which has tens of thousands of clones, roughly 91% seen once. The sequences come from peripheral blood, collected in the second trimester of pregnancy. The receptors stem from a female donor with multiple sclerosis, enrolled in a pregnancy study.

This chain joins TRBV7-9 and TRBJ1-2; TRBD1 aligns across 9 bases. The CDR3 covers 13 residues. V lost 8 bases, J lost 5 bases, and 6 bases stayed unmatched. Germline V gives CDR1 SEHNR, CDR2 FQNEAQ (reference sequence). In nucleotides, the CDR3 is TGTGCCAGCTCGCGGGACAGGGTGTATGGCTACACCTTC. This codes for CASSRDRVYGYTF.

The chain joins TRBV6-1 to TRBJ2-5, with a possible D match to TRBD2 (6 bases). The V end lost 1 base, the J end lost 4 bases, and 7 bases lay between the germline ends. The CDR3 runs to 13 residues. From germline, CDR1 is MNHNS and CDR2 SASEGT. This chain's CDR3 is CASSEVGGETQYF. CDR3 sequence (DNA): TGTGCCAGCAGTGAAGTGGGGGGAGAGACCCAGTACTTC.

This chain joins TRBV15 and TRBJ1-1; D is uncertain. CDR3 length: 13 amino acids. Germline CDR1 and CDR2: LNHNV and YYDKDF (reference sequence). V was clipped by 2 bases and J by 1 base, with 5 bases between them. This CDR3 reads CATSRNWNTEAFF. The CDR3 bases are TGTGCCACCAGCAGAAACTGGAACACTGAAGCTTTCTTT. Using reference TRBV15 and TRBJ1-1 for the parts outside the CDR3, the full variable domain is DAMVIQNPRYQVTQFGKPVTLSCSQTLNHNVMYWYQQKSSQAPKLLFHYYDKDFNNEADTPDNFQSRRPNTSFCFLDIRSPGLGDTAMYLCATSRNWNTEAFFGQGTRLTVV.

The chain employs TRBV6-5 and TRBJ1-2; no clear D gene. V was shortened by 6 bases and J by 1 base, with 9 bases between the two germline ends. Germline CDR1 and CDR2: MNHEY and SVGAGI. The CDR3 is 13 amino acids. CDR3 sequence: CASRTGVNYGYTF. In DNA form, the CDR3 reads TGTGCCAGCAGGACCGGGGTTAACTATGGCTACACCTTC.

The gene calls are TRBV2 and TRBJ2-1; D is possibly TRBD2 (6 bases). The CDR3 runs 12 residues. Germline-derived CDR1 and CDR2 are SNHLY and FYNNEI. The V and J ends lost 8 bases and 5 bases respectively, with 10 bases between them. This chain's CDR3 is CASPRDNNEQFF. CDR3 DNA: TGTGCCAGCCCGCGGGATAACAATGAGCAGTTCTTC.

The rearrangement joins TRBV25-1 to TRBJ2-1; 12 positions match TRBD2. CDR1 is MGHDK, CDR2 SYGVNS, per germline. The CDR3 is 15 amino acids. V was clipped by 4 bases and J by 4 bases; unmatched bases: 2. CDR3 bases: TGTGCCAGCAGTGGGACTAGCGGGGCTTACAATGAGCAGTTCTTC. This sequence encodes CASSGTSGAYNEQFF. Combining the CDR3 with reference TRBV25-1 and TRBJ2-1 gives the whole variable domain EADIYQTPRYLVIGTGKKITLECSQTMGHDKMYWYQQDPGMELHLIHYSYGVNSTEKGDLSSESTVSRIRTEHFPLTLESARPSHTSQYLCASSGTSGAYNEQFFGPGTRLTVL.

The table lists this clone with a count of one. V is TRBV5-6 and J is TRBJ1-4, with D unclear. V was cut by 0 bases and J by 2 bases, with 5 bases left in between. Looked up from germline, CDR1 is SGHDT and CDR2 is YYEEEE. This CDR3 spans 14 amino acids. The CDR3 DNA is TGTGCCAGCAGCTTGGACAGCACTAATGAAAAACTGTTTTTT. Its translation is CASSLDSTNEKLFF. Variable domain in full (rest from reference TRBV5-6 and TRBJ1-4): DAGVTQSPTHLIKTRGQQVTLRCSPKSGHDTVSWYQQALGQGPQFIFQYYEEEERQRGNFPDRFSGHQFPNYSSELNVNALLLGDSALYLCASSLDSTNEKLFFGSGTQLSVL.

This sequence joins TRBV5-1 and TRBJ1-2, with D possibly TRBD1 on 6 matching bases. Germline assignment: CDR1 SGHRS and CDR2 YFSETQ. The length of the CDR3 is 15 residues. The V gene lost 0 bases and the J gene lost 3 bases, with 12 bases spanning the gap. Written as DNA, the CDR3 is TGCGCCAGCAGCTTGGGCGGGGGCTCGGACTATGGCTACACCTTC. Translating it yields CASSLGGGSDYGYTF.

The rearrangement joins TRBV9 to TRBJ1-6; 10 nucleotides line up with TRBD1. The V and J ends lost 3 bases and 7 bases, in that order; junction bases with no gene match: 7. The CDR3 extends over 16 amino acids. Germline loops: CDR1 SGDLS, CDR2 YYNGEE. CDR3 in DNA: TGTGCCAGCAGCGCCGCTCCGGGACAGGGGAATTCACCCCTCCACTTT. It codes for CASSAAPGQGNSPLHF. The full variable domain, rest sourced from reference TRBV9 and TRBJ1-6, is DSGVTQTPKHLITATGQRVTLRCSPRSGDLSVYWYQQSLDQGLQFLIQYYNGEERAKGNILERFSAQQFPDLHSELNLSSLELGDSALYFCASSAAPGQGNSPLHFGNGTRLTVT.